This T cell receptor beta chain is drawn from a study of cytomegalovirus exposure and HLA in healthy donors. PCR employed 60 Vbeta and 13 Jbeta primers. Generated by immunoSEQ multiplex PCR, the TCRdb table keeps only in-frame clones and is missing some. This sample has about 190,000 clones; approximately 75% occur once, and the top ten carry about 4.8%. Comment on this clone: Its matching antigen is unknown.

Study findings and constraints: The HLA-A and HLA-B alleles of most subjects were reportedly predicted accurately from TCR beta sequences.

CDR1 SEHNR and CDR2 FQNEAQ come from the germline V gene (reference sequence). The CDR3 is 14 amino acids. V was pared by 5 bases and J by 3 bases, with 4 bases of the junction left unmatched. The chain combines TRBV7-9 with TRBJ1-5; 7 bases line up with TRBD1. This clonotype originated in a man aged 25-40 years in good health and CMV-seropositive. The specimen sequenced was PBMCs. Here the CDR3 DNA reads TGTGCCAGCAGCGGTACAGGGGACAATCAGCCCCAGCATTTT. It yields the protein CASSGTGDNQPQHF.